The 21 T cell receptor beta chains listed next were all sequenced from one sample in a study of blood T cell repertoires in COVID-19. Libraries were prepared by immunoSEQ multiplex PCR; TCRdb keeps only in-frame clonotypes and omits some of them. The table lists about 270,000 clones, 85% to 90% of them singletons. Sample: PBMCs or T cells enriched from blood (not recorded which). These receptors were collected from a woman in her 30s with acute COVID-19.

This chain links TRBV29-1 with TRBJ2-1, with TRBD2 matching 7 bases. The CDR3 totals 14 residues. Losses at the gene ends were 2 bases for V and 4 bases for J; bases not matched to a gene: 5. Germline V gives CDR1 SQVTM, CDR2 ANQGSEA. The CDR3 here is CSVERPSGYNEQFF. In DNA form, the CDR3 reads TGCAGCGTTGAACGTCCTAGCGGTTACAATGAGCAGTTCTTC.

CDR3 region: CASSPGGALASNEQFF. DNA of the CDR3: TGTGCCAGCAGCCCAGGAGGCGCGCTAGCGAGCAATGAGCAGTTCTTC. The chain couples TRBV7-3 to TRBJ2-1; perhaps TRBD2 as D (6 bases). Germline V gene sequence: CDR1 SGHTA, CDR2 FQGTGA. CDR3 length: 16 residues. V gave up 5 bases and J gave up 6 bases, with 20 bases separating them.

The chain couples TRBV7-9 to TRBJ1-1; D ambiguous. This CDR3 spans 12 amino acids. Germline CDR1 and CDR2: SEHNR and FQNEAQ (reference sequence). Trimming left V 6 bases short and J 5 bases short, with 10 bases between. The CDR3 coding sequence is TGTGCCAGCAGACAAATGTGGACTGAAGCTTTCTTT. Residues: CASRQMWTEAFF.

This chain joins TRBV7-9 and TRBJ1-2; the D is unclear. Per germline, CDR1 SEHNR and CDR2 FQNEAQ (reference sequence). Trimming cost V 2 bases and J 2 bases, with 12 bases left between them. This CDR3 is built from 15 residues. CDR3 DNA sequence: TGTGCCAGCAGCTTATCCGTGACGGGAAACTATGGCTACACCTTC. Translating gives CASSLSVTGNYGYTF. Complete variable domain (other parts from reference TRBV7-9 and TRBJ1-2): DTGVSQNPRHKITKRGQNVTFRCDPISEHNRLYWYRQTLGQGPEFLTYFQNEAQLEKSRLLSDRFSAERPKGSFSTLEIQRTEQGDSAMYLCASSLSVTGNYGYTFGSGTRLTVV.

This sequence joins TRBV19 and TRBJ2-1, with 8 bases matching TRBD2. Trimming cost V 7 bases and J 4 bases; bases outside gene matches: 3. Germline V gene lookup returns CDR1 LNHDA and CDR2 SQIVND (reference sequence). The CDR3 consists of 13 residues. CDR3 sequence: CASKSGSYNEQFF. In DNA form, the CDR3 reads TGTGCCAGTAAAAGCGGGAGTTACAATGAGCAGTTCTTC. The full variable domain, with the rest looked up from reference TRBV19 and TRBJ2-1, is DGGITQSPKYLFRKEGQNVTLSCEQNLNHDAMYWYRQDPGQGLRLIYYSQIVNDFQKGDIAEGYSVSREKKESFPLTVTSAQKNPTAFYLCASKSGSYNEQFFGPGTRLTVL.

V is TRBV4-3 and J is TRBJ1-5, with 9 bases lining up with TRBD1. The CDR3 consists of 16 residues. Germline CDR1 LGHNA, CDR2 YSLEER. After removal of 0 bases from V and 9 bases from J, the junction contained 9 bases not matched to a gene. As DNA, the CDR3 is TGCGCCAGCAGCCAAGATCTGGGGGACAGGGACTTGCCCCAGCATTTT. Translating gives CASSQDLGDRDLPQHF.

This chain joins TRBV7-9 and TRBJ2-1, with D unclear. Germline CDR1 SEHNR, CDR2 FQNEAQ (reference sequence). V lost 5 bases to trimming and J lost 8 bases, with 10 bases between them. The CDR3 contains 12 residues. CDR3 loop: CASSLQAYEQFF. CDR3 nucleotide sequence: TGTGCCAGCAGCCTTCAGGCCTATGAGCAGTTCTTC.

The chain employs TRBV13 and TRBJ2-2; 13 bases are shared with TRBD2. Germline-derived CDR1 and CDR2 are PRHDT and FYEKMQ (reference sequence). V was clipped by 5 bases and J by 4 bases; unmatched bases: 4. The CDR3 sequence is 16 residues long. The CDR3 coding sequence is TGTGCCAGCAGCCTCGGGACTAGCGGGACCACCGGGGAGCTGTTTTTT. Translation gives CASSLGTSGTTGELFF. Using reference TRBV13 and TRBJ2-2 for the parts outside the CDR3, the full variable domain is AAGVIQSPRHLIKEKRETATLKCYPIPRHDTVYWYQQGPGQDPQFLISFYEKMQSDKGSIPDRFSAQQFSDYHSELNMSSLELGDSALYFCASSLGTSGTTGELFFGEGSRLTVL.

V gene TRBV4-1 combines with J gene TRBJ2-7; tentative D call: TRBD2 (6 bases). The CDR3 runs 19 residues. V dropped 3 bases and J dropped 0 bases, with 24 bases sitting between them. Germline V gives CDR1 MGHRA, CDR2 YSYEKL. The CDR3, as DNA: TGCGCCAGCAGCCACGGTGCGGGGTTGGGGACCTCCCTCTCCTACGAGCAGTACTTC. Residues: CASSHGAGLGTSLSYEQYF.

This sequence joins TRBV19 and TRBJ2-3; no reliable D call. Germline CDR1 is LNHDA and CDR2 is SQIVND (reference sequence). V gave up 5 bases and J gave up 4 bases, with 16 bases separating them. The CDR3 has 15 amino acids. In DNA, the CDR3 is TGTGCCAGTAGTGATACCCCCAAAAGCGCAGATACGCAGTATTTT. As protein: CASSDTPKSADTQYF.

The V and J genes are TRBV30 and TRBJ2-2, with 10 bases matching TRBD1. The CDR3 totals 18 residues. Trimming cost V 5 bases and J 13 bases; bases outside gene matches: 25. Germline V CDR1 and CDR2: GTSNPN, SVGIG (reference sequence). The CDR3 is CAWAPFETGGPFPSVLFF. The CDR3 DNA sequence: TGTGCCTGGGCCCCGTTCGAGACAGGGGGCCCATTTCCCTCAGTGCTGTTTTTT.

The rearrangement joins TRBV28 to TRBJ2-7; D is perhaps TRBD2 (5 bases). The CDR3 runs 15 residues. Germline assignment: CDR1 MDHEN and CDR2 SYDVKM. V was trimmed by 7 bases and J by 1 base, leaving 17 bases between them. CDR3 DNA sequence: TGTGCCAGCAACTACGCGGACTCAAATTCCTACGAGCAGTACTTC. Translated, it gives CASNYADSNSYEQYF.

The DNA for the CDR3 is TGTGCCAGTAGGCAGGCTGCCGGAAACACCATATATTTT. Translation: CASRQAAGNTIYF. The rearrangement uses TRBV19 and TRBJ1-3, with unresolved D. The CDR3 is 13 residues long. CDR1 is LNHDA and CDR2 is SQIVND in the germline V gene (reference sequence). Trimming took off 6 bases at V and 4 bases at J, with 10 bases between the two ends. Based on the CDR3 plus reference TRBV19 and TRBJ1-3, the full variable domain is DGGITQSPKYLFRKEGQNVTLSCEQNLNHDAMYWYRQDPGQGLRLIYYSQIVNDFQKGDIAEGYSVSREKKESFPLTVTSAQKNPTAFYLCASRQAAGNTIYFGEGSWLTVV.

This sequence joins TRBV19 and TRBJ1-2, with D perhaps TRBD1 (6 bases). This CDR3 contains 13 residues. The V end was cut by 9 bases, the J end by 8 bases, with 19 bases between. Germline V gene lookup returns CDR1 LNHDA and CDR2 SQIVND (reference sequence). CDR3 residues: CASAAGDWEGYTF. CDR3 nucleotides: TGTGCCAGCGCCGCAGGGGATTGGGAAGGCTACACCTTC. The full variable domain, completed using reference TRBV19 and TRBJ1-2, is DGGITQSPKYLFRKEGQNVTLSCEQNLNHDAMYWYRQDPGQGLRLIYYSQIVNDFQKGDIAEGYSVSREKKESFPLTVTSAQKNPTAFYLCASAAGDWEGYTFGSGTRLTVV.

The chain carries TRBV10-1 and TRBJ1-6; D ambiguous. CDR1 and CDR2 from the germline V gene are WNHNN and SYGVQD (reference sequence). V dropped 3 bases and J dropped 8 bases, with 8 bases sitting between them. This CDR3 region has 13 residues. The DNA for the CDR3 is TGCGCCAGCAGTGAAGATGTAGATTCACCCCTCCACTTT. Amino acids: CASSEDVDSPLHF.

The rearrangement links TRBV7-6 to TRBJ2-7; 8 bases align to TRBD2. Per the germline V gene, CDR1 is SGHVS and CDR2 is FNYEAQ. Unmatched junction bases numbered 7, after V lost 0 bases and J lost 6 bases. The CDR3 extends over 15 amino acids. CDR3 nucleotide sequence: TGTGCCAGCAGCTTAGCACCGGGGGGGTTTAGCGAGCAGTACTTC. Translating gives CASSLAPGGFSEQYF. Combining the CDR3 with reference TRBV7-6 and TRBJ2-7 gives the whole variable domain GAGVSQSPRYKVTKRGQDVALRCDPISGHVSLYWYRQALGQGPEFLTYFNYEAQQDKSGLPNDRFSAERPEGSISTLTIQRTEQRDSAMYRCASSLAPGGFSEQYFGPGTRLTVT.

This clone was detected a few times. This chain links TRBV7-8 with TRBJ2-3; D gene ambiguous. Germline CDR1 SGHVS, CDR2 FQNEAQ. The V and J ends lost 1 base and 2 bases respectively, with 7 bases between them. CDR3 size: 14 residues. The CDR3 nucleotides are TGTGCCAGCAGCTTAGGTCTAAACACAGATACGCAGTATTTT. This translates into CASSLGLNTDTQYF.

The chain has TRBV5-1 and TRBJ1-6; a weak D match, TRBD1 (5 bases). Germline lookup yields CDR1 SGHRS and CDR2 YFSETQ. The CDR3 runs 16 residues. The V end lost 0 bases, the J end lost 6 bases, and 13 bases lay between the germline ends. In DNA form, the CDR3 reads TGCGCCAGCAGCTTGGGGGCCGGGGGTGGTAATTCACCCCTCCACTTT. It yields the protein CASSLGAGGGNSPLHF. Full variable domain (remainder filled in from reference TRBV5-1 and TRBJ1-6): KAGVTQTPRYLIKTRGQQVTLSCSPISGHRSVSWYQQTPGQGLQFLFEYFSETQRNKGNFPGRFSGRQFSNSRSEMNVSTLELGDSALYLCASSLGAGGGNSPLHFGNGTRLTVT.

The table lists this clone with a count of one. This chain joins TRBV27 and TRBJ2-7, with 7 bases matching TRBD1. CDR1 and CDR2 from the germline V gene are MNHEY and SMNVEV (reference sequence). Trimming at V came to 5 bases and at J to 2 bases, leaving 15 bases not matched to a gene. The CDR3 has 17 residues. CDR3 in DNA: TGTGCCAGCAGTGCCACACGTCTTTGGACAGGACCCTACGAGCAGTACTTC. This codes for CASSATRLWTGPYEQYF.

The chain has TRBV7-2 and TRBJ2-3; TRBD2 matches at 7 bases. The germline CDR1 and CDR2 sequences are SGHTA and FQGNSA. Losses at the gene ends were 1 base for V and 1 base for J; bases not matched to a gene: 11. The CDR3 length is 18 residues. The CDR3 DNA sequence: TGTGCCAGCAGCTTAGGGGTGAGCGGGACTTCTGGCACAGATACGCAGTATTTT. Its protein is CASSLGVSGTSGTDTQYF.

This sequence joins TRBV4-2 and TRBJ1-1; 7 bases align to TRBD1. From germline, CDR1 is LGHNA and CDR2 YNFKEQ. This CDR3 is 14 amino acids long. V lost 5 bases to trimming and J lost 4 bases; unmatched junction nucleotides: 7. The CDR3 DNA reads as TGTGCCAGCAGCGAGGGACAGCGCGGCACTGAAGCTTTCTTT. It is translated as CASSEGQRGTEAFF.